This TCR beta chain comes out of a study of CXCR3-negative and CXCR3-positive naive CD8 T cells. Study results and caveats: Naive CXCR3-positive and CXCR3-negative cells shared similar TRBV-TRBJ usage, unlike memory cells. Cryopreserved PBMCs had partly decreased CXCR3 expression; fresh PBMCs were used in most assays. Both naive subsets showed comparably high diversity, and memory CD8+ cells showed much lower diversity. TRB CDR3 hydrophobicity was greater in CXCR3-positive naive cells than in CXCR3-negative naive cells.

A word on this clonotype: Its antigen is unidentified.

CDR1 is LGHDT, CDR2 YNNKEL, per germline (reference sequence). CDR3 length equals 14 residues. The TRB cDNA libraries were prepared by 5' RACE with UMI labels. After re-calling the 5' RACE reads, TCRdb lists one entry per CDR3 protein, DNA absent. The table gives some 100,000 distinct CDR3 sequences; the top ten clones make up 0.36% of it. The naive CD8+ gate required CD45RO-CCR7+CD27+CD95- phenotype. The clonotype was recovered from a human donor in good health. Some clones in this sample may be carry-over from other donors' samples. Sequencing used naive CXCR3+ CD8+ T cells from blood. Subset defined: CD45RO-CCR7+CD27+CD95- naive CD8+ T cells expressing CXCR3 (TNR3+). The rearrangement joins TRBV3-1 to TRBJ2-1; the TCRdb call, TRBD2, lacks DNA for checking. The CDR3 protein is CARGPRVRYNEQFF.